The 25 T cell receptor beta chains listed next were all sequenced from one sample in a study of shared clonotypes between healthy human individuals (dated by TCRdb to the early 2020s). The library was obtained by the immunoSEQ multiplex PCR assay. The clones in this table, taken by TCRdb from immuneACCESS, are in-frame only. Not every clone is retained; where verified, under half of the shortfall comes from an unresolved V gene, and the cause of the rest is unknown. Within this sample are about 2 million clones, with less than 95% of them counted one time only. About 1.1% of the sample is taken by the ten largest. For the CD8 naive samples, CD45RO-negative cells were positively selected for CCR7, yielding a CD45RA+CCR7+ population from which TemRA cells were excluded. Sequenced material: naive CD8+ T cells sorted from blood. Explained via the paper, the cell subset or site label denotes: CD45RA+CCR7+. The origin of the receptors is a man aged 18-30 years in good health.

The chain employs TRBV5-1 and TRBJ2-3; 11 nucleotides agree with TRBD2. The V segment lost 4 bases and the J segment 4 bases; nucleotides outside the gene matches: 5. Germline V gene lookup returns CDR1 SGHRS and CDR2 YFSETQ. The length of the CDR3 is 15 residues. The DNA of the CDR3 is TGCGCCAGCAGCACGGAGGGACTAGCGGCAGATACGCAGTATTTT. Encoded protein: CASSTEGLAADTQYF.

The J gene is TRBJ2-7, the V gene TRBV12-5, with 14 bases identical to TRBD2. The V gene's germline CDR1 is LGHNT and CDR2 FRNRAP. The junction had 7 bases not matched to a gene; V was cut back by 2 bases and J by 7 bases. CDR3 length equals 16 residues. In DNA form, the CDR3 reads TGTGCTAGTGGTTTGTCCAAGGGACTAGCGGGAGTAGAGCAGTACTTC. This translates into CASGLSKGLAGVEQYF.

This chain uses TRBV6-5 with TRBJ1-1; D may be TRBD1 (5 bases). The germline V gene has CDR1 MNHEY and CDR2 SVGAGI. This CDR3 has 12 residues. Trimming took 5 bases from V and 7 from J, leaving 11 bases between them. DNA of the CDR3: TGTGCCAGCAGTCTGGGGGGGGATGAAGCTTTCTTT. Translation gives CASSLGGDEAFF.

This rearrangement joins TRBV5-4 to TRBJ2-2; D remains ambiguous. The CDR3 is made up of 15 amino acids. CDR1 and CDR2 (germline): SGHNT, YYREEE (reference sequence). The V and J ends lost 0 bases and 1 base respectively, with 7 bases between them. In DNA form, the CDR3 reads TGTGCCAGCAGCTTGGCCATGATGAACACCGGGGAGCTGTTTTTT. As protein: CASSLAMMNTGELFF.

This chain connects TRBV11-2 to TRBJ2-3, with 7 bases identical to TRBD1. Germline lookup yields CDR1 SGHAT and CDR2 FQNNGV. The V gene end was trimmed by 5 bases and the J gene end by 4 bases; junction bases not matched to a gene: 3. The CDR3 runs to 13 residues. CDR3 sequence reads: CASSPGGPDTQYF. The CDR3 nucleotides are TGTGCCAGCAGCCCAGGGGGACCAGATACGCAGTATTTT.

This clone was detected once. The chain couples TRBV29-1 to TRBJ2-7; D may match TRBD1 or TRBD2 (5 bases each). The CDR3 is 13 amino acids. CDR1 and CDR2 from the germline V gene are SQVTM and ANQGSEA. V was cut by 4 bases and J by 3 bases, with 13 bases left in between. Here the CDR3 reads CSVARGDGYEQYF. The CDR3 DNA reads TGCAGCGTTGCAAGAGGGGACGGCTACGAGCAGTACTTC.

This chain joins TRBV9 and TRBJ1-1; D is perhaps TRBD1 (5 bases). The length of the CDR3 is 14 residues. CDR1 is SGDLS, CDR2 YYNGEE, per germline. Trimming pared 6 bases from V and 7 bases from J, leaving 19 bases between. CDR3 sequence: CASTAGVQSVEAFF. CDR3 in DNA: TGTGCCAGCACCGCGGGGGTTCAGAGCGTTGAAGCTTTCTTT.

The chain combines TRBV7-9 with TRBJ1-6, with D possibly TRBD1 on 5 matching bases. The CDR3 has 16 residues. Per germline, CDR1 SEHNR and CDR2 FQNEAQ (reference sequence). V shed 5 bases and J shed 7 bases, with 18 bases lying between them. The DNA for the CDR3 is TGTGCCAGCAGCCAAGTGTCTGAATGGGGCAATTCACCCCTCCACTTT. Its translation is CASSQVSEWGNSPLHF.

The CDR3 region has the DNA TGTGCCAGCAGAGAACAGGGGGCGAAGCTAGGCGGGGAGCTGTTTTTT. It codes for CASREQGAKLGGELFF. The J gene is TRBJ2-2, the V gene TRBV28; 9 bases fit TRBD1. This CDR3 has 16 residues. Unmatched junction bases numbered 12, after V lost 6 bases and J lost 7 bases. The germline V gene encodes CDR1 MDHEN and CDR2 SYDVKM.

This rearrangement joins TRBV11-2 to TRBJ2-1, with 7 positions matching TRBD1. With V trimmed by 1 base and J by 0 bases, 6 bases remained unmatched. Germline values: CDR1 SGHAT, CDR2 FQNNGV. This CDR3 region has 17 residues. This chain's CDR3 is CASSLVRGTSSYNEQFF. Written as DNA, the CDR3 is TGTGCCAGCAGCTTAGTCAGGGGGACGAGCTCCTACAATGAGCAGTTCTTC.

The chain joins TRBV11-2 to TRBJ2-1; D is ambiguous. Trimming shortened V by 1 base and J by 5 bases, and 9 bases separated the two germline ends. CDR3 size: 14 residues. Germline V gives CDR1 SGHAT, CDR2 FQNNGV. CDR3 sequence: CASSLGVRDNEQFF. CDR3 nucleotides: TGTGCCAGCAGCTTAGGGGTTAGGGACAATGAGCAGTTCTTC.

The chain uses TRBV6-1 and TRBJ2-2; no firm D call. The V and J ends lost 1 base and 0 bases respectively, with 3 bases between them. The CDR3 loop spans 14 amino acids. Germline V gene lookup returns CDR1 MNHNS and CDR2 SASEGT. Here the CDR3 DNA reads TGTGCCAGCAGTGAAGGGGCGAACACCGGGGAGCTGTTTTTT. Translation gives CASSEGANTGELFF.

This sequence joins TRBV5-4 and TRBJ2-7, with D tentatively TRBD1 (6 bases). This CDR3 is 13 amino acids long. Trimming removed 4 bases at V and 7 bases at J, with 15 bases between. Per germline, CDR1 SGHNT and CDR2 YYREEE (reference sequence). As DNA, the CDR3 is TGTGCCAGCAGCCTAATACAGGGTTTGGAGCAGTACTTC. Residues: CASSLIQGLEQYF.

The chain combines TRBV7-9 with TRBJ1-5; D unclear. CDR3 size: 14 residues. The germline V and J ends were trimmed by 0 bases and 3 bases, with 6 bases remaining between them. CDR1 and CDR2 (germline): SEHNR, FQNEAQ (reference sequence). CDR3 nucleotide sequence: TGTGCCAGCAGCTTAGCCTACAACAATCAGCCCCAGCATTTT. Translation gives CASSLAYNNQPQHF.

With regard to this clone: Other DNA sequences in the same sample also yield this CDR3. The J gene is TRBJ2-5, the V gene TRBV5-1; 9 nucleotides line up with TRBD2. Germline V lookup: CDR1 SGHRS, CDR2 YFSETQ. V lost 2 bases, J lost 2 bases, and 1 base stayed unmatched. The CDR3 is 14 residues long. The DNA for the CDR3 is TGCGCCAGCAGCTTTAGCGGGGGTCAAGAGACCCAGTACTTC. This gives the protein CASSFSGGQETQYF.

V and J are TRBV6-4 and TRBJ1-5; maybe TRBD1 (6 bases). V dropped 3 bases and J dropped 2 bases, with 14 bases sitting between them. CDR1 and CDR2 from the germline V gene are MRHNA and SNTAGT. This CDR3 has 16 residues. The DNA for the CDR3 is TGTGCCAGCAGTGATCTGGGCAGGGGTGGCAATCAGCCCCAGCATTTT. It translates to CASSDLGRGGNQPQHF.

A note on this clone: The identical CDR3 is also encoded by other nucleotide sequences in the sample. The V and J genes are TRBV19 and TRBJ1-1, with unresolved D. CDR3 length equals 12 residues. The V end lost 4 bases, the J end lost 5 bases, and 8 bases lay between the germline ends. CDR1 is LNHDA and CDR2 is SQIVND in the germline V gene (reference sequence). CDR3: CASSTGLTEAFF. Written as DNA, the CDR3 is TGTGCCAGTAGTACCGGGCTTACTGAAGCTTTCTTT. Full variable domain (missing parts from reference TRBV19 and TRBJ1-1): DGGITQSPKYLFRKEGQNVTLSCEQNLNHDAMYWYRQDPGQGLRLIYYSQIVNDFQKGDIAEGYSVSREKKESFPLTVTSAQKNPTAFYLCASSTGLTEAFFGQGTRLTVV.

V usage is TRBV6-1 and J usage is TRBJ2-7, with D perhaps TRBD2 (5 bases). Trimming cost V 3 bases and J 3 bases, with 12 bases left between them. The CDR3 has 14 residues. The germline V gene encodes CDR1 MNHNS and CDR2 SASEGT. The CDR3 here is CASSDGPAGYEQYF. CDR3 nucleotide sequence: TGTGCCAGCAGTGACGGTCCGGCGGGCTACGAGCAGTACTTC.

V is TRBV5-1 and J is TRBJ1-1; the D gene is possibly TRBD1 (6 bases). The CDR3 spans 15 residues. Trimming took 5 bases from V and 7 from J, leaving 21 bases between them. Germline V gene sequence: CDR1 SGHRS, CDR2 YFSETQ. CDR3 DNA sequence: TGCGCCAGCAGAGGGGGGCGAGGGCCCCTCGATGAAGCTTTCTTT. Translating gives CASRGGRGPLDEAFF.

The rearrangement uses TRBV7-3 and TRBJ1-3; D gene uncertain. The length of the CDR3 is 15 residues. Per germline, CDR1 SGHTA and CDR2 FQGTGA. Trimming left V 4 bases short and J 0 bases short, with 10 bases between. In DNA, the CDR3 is TGTGCCAGCAGCTCCGAGTCCGGCTCTGGAAACACCATATATTTT. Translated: CASSSESGSGNTIYF.

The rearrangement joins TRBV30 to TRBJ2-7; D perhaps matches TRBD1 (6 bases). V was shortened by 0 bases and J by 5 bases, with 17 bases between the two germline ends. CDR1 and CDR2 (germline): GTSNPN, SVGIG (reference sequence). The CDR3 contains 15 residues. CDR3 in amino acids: CAWSVQGAFGNEQYF. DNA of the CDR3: TGTGCCTGGAGTGTACAGGGAGCCTTTGGTAACGAGCAGTACTTC. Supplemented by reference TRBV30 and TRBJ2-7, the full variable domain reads SQTIHQWPATLVQPVGSPLSLECTVEGTSNPNLYWYRQAAGRGLQLLFYSVGIGQISSEVPQNLSASRPQDRQFILSSKKLLLSDSGFYLCAWSVQGAFGNEQYFGPGTRLTVT.

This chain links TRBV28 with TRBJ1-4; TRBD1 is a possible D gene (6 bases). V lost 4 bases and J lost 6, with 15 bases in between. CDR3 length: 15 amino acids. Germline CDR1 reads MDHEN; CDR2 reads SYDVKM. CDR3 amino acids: CASSSYRVVDEKLFF. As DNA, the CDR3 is TGTGCCAGCAGTTCCTACAGGGTCGTAGATGAAAAACTGTTTTTT.

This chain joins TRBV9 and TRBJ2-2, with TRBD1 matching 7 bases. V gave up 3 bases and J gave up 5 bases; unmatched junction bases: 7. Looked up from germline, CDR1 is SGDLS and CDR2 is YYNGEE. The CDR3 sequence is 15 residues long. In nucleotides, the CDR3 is TGTGCCAGCAGCGACGACAGGGACGGGACCGGGGAGCTGTTTTTT. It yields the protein CASSDDRDGTGELFF.

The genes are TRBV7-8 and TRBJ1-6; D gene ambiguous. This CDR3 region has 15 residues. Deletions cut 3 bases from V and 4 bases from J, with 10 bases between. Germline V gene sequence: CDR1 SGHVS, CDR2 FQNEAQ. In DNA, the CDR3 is TGTGCCAGCAGCTTGAGGCAGGCTTATAATTCACCCCTCCACTTT. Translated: CASSLRQAYNSPLHF.

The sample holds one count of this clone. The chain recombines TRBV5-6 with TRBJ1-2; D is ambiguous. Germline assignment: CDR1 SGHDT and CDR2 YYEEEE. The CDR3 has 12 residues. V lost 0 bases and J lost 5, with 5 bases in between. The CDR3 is CASSLAEYGYTF. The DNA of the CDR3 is TGTGCCAGCAGCTTGGCCGAATATGGCTACACCTTC.